This TCR beta chain was captured in a study of human T cells and chemical hapten exposure. The time point denotes: healthy volunteer bleed at 2 weeks. It was unfractionated whole blood from which total RNA was extracted. TCRdb itself ran the RACE reads through MiXCR, one entry per CDR3 protein. The sample yields tens of thousands of distinct CDR3 sequences, roughly 4.5% seen once. Trimming cost V 7 bases and J 1 base, with 14 bases left between them. The CDR3 is made up of 14 amino acids. Germline lookup yields CDR1 SGHRS and CDR2 YFSETQ. The specimen was whole blood. The origin of this receptor is a human donor in good health. Some clones in this sample may be carry-over from other donors' samples. V usage is TRBV5-1 and J usage is TRBJ1-1; D may be TRBD1 (6 bases). CDR3 bases: TGCGCCAGCGGGCTCCAGACAGGGAACACTGAAGCTTTCTTT. This sequence encodes CASGLQTGNTEAFF.